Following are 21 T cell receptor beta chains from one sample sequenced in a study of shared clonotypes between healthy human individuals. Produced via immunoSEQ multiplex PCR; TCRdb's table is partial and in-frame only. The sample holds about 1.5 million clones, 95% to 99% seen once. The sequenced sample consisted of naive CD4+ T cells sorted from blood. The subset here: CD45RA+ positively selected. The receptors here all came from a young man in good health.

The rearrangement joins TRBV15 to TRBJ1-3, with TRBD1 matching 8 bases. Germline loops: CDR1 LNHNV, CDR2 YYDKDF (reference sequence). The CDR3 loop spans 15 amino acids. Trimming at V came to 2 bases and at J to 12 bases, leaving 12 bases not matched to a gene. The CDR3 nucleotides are TGTGCCACCAGCAGAATGGGGGCCAGGGGGCAGGACATATATTTT. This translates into CATSRMGARGQDIYF.

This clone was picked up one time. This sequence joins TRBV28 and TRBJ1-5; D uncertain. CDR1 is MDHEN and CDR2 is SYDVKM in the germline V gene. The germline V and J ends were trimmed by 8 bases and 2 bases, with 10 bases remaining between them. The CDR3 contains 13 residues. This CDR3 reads CASALVGNQPQHF. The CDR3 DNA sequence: TGTGCCAGCGCATTGGTAGGCAATCAGCCCCAGCATTTT.

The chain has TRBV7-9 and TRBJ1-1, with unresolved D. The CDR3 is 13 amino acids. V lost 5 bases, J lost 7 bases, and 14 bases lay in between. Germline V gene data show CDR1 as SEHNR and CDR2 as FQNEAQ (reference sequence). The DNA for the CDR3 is TGTGCCAGCAGCCGTAAGCTGACGTTTGAAGCTTTCTTT. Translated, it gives CASSRKLTFEAFF.

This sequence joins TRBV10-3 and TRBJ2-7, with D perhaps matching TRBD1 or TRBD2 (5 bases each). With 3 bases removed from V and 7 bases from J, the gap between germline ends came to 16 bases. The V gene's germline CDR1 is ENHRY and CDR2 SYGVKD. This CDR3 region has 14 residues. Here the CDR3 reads CAISDWGSRREQYF. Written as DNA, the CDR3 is TGTGCCATCAGTGACTGGGGGAGTAGACGAGAGCAGTACTTC.

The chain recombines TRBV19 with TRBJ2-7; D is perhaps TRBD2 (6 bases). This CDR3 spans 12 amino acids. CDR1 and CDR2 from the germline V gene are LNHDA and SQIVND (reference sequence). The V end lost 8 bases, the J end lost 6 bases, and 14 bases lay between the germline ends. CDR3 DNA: TGTGCCAGTGGGCTAGCGACGCGCGAGCAGTACTTC. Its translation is CASGLATREQYF.

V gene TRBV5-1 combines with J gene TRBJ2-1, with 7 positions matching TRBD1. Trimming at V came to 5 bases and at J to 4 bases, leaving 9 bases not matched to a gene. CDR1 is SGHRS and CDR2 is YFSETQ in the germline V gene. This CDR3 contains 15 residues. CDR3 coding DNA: TGCGCCAGCAGTCTTACCGGGACAGTATACAATGAGCAGTTCTTC. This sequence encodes CASSLTGTVYNEQFF. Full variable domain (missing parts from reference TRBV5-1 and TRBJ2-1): KAGVTQTPRYLIKTRGQQVTLSCSPISGHRSVSWYQQTPGQGLQFLFEYFSETQRNKGNFPGRFSGRQFSNSRSEMNVSTLELGDSALYLCASSLTGTVYNEQFFGPGTRLTVL.

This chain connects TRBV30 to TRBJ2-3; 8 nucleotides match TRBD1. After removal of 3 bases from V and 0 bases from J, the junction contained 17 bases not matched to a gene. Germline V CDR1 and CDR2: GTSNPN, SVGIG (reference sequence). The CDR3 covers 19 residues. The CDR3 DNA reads TGTGCCTGGAGCAAACGGCCGCCCCAGGGGGCTAGTAGCACAGATACGCAGTATTTT. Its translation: CAWSKRPPQGASSTDTQYF.

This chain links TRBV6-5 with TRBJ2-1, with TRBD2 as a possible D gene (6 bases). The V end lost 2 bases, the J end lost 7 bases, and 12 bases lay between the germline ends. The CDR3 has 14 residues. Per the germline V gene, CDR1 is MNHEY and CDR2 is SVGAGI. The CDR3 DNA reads TGTGCCAGCAGTTACCTGGAGGGCAGGAATGAGCAGTTCTTC. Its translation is CASSYLEGRNEQFF.

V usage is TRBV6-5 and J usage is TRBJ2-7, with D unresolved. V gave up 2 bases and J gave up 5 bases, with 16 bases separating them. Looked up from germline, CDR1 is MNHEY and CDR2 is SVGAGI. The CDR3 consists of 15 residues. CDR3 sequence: CASSYHFGRLDEQYF. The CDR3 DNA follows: TGTGCCAGCAGTTACCATTTCGGCAGGTTGGACGAGCAGTACTTC.

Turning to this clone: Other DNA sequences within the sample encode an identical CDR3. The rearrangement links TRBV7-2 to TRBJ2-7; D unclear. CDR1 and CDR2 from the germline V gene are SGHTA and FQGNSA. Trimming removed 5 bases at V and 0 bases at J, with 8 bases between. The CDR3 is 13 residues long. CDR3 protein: CASSPSSSYEQYF. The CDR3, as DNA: TGTGCCAGCAGCCCCTCCAGCTCCTACGAGCAGTACTTC. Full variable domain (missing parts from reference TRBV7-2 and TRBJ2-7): GAGVSQSPSNKVTEKGKDVELRCDPISGHTALYWYRQSLGQGLEFLIYFQGNSAPDKSGLPSDRFSAERTGGSVSTLTIQRTQQEDSAVYLCASSPSSSYEQYFGPGTRLTVT.

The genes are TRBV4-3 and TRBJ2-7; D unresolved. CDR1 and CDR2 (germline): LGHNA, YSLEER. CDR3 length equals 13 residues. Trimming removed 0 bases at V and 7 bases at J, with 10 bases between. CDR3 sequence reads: CASSQDLGWEQYF. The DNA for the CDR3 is TGCGCCAGCAGCCAAGATTTGGGGTGGGAGCAGTACTTC.

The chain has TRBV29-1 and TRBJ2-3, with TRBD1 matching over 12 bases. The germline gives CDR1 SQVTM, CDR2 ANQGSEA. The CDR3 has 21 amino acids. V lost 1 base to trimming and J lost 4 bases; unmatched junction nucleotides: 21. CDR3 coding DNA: TGCAGCGTTGAAGTCCGAAAGGGACAGGGGGCGAAGATATGGGAAGCAGATACGCAGTATTTT. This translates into CSVEVRKGQGAKIWEADTQYF.

The CDR3 reads CASSVFGQGSTDTQYF. The DNA of the CDR3 is TGTGCCAGCAGCGTATTTGGACAGGGGAGCACAGATACGCAGTATTTT. The chain is built from TRBV9 and TRBJ2-3, with 9 bases identical to TRBD1. V shed 1 base, J shed 0 bases, and the junction held 3 bases outside the gene matches. Per the germline V gene, CDR1 is SGDLS and CDR2 is YYNGEE. CDR3 length: 16 amino acids.

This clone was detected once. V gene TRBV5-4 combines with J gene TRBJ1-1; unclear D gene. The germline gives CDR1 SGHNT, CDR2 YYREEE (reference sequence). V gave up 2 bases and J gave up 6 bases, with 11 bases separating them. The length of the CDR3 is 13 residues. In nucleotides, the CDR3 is TGTGCCAGCAGCTTAAGGGTTGGATCTGAAGCTTTCTTT. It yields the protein CASSLRVGSEAFF. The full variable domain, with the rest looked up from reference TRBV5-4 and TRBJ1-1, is ETGVTQSPTHLIKTRGQQVTLRCSSQSGHNTVSWYQQALGQGPQFIFQYYREEENGRGNFPPRFSGLQFPNYSSELNVNALELDDSALYLCASSLRVGSEAFFGQGTRLTVV.

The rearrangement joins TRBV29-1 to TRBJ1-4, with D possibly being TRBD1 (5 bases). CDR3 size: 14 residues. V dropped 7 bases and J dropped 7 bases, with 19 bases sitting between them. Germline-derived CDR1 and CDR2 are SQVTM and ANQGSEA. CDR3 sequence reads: CSETGRRDGEKLFF. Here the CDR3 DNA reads TGCAGCGAAACTGGCCGCAGGGATGGTGAAAAACTGTTTTTT.

The CDR3 DNA is TGTGCCAGCAGTTCCGACAGGACAGCCCTTTCCTACGAGCAGTACTTC. Protein product: CASSSDRTALSYEQYF. The chain links TRBV6-5 to TRBJ2-7; the D gene is possibly TRBD1 (6 bases). CDR3 size: 16 residues. Trimming removed 4 bases at V and 1 base at J, with 17 bases between. From germline, CDR1 is MNHEY and CDR2 SVGAGI.

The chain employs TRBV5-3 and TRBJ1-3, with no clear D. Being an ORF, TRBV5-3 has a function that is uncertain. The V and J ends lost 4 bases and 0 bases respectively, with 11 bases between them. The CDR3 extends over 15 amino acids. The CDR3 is CARSPRLISGNTIYF. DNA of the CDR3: TGTGCCAGAAGCCCTAGGCTAATCTCTGGAAACACCATATATTTT.

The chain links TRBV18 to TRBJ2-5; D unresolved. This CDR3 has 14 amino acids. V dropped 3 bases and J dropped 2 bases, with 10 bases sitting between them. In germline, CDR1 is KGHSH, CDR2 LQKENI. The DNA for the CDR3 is TGTGCCAGCTCACCTAGTCAGGTACAAGAGACCCAGTACTTC. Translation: CASSPSQVQETQYF. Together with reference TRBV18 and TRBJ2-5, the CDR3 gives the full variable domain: NAGVMQNPRHLVRRRGQEARLRCSPMKGHSHVYWYRQLPEEGLKFMVYLQKENIIDESGMPKERFSAEFPKEGPSILRIQQVVRGDSAAYFCASSPSQVQETQYFGPGTRLLVL.

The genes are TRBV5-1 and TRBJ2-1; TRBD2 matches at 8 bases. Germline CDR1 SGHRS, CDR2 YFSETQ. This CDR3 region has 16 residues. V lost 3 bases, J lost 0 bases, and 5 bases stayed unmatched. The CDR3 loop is CASSSLAGGSYNEQFF. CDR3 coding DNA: TGCGCCAGCAGCTCCTTGGCGGGGGGCTCCTACAATGAGCAGTTCTTC.

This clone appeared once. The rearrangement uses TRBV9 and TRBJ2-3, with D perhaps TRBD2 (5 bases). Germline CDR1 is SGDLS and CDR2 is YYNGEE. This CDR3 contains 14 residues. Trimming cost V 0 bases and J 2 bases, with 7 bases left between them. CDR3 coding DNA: TGTGCCAGCAGCGTAGCTAGCTACACAGATACGCAGTATTTT. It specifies CASSVASYTDTQYF. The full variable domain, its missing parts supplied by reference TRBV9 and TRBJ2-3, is DSGVTQTPKHLITATGQRVTLRCSPRSGDLSVYWYQQSLDQGLQFLIQYYNGEERAKGNILERFSAQQFPDLHSELNLSSLELGDSALYFCASSVASYTDTQYFGPGTRLTVL.

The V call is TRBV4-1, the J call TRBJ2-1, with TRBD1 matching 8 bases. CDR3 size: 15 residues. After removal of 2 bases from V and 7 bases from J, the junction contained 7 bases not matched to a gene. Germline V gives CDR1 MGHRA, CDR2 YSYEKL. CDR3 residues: CASSQSGTGINEQFF. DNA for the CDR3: TGCGCCAGCAGCCAATCAGGGACAGGAATTAATGAGCAGTTCTTC.